This T cell receptor beta chain was captured in a study of OX40 agonist ivuxolimab in advanced cancers. Overall study context: From about 23 to 85 years was the age range, with a mean of about 56 years, and nearly 85% were male.

Sequencing was performed with immunoSEQ multiplex PCR; in TCRdb, only in-frame clones are kept and a portion is missing. The table has about 20,000 clones, around three quarters seen once. Germline assignment: CDR1 SGHAT and CDR2 FQNNGV. The CDR3 covers 17 residues. With 3 bases removed from V and 9 bases from J, the gap between germline ends came to 24 bases. This sample comprised CD4+ or CD8+ T cells sorted from blood, obtained in a trial of the OX40 agonist ivuxolimab. The chain joins TRBV11-2 to TRBJ2-1; a weak D match, TRBD2 (6 bases). The source of this sequence is an adult with an advanced solid tumor such as melanoma, head and neck, liver or kidney cancer. Here the CDR3 DNA reads TGTGCCAGCAGCTTTAGACCGTCGGAGGGGCCATATCGTGAGCAGTTCTTC. It yields the protein CASSFRPSEGPYREQFF.